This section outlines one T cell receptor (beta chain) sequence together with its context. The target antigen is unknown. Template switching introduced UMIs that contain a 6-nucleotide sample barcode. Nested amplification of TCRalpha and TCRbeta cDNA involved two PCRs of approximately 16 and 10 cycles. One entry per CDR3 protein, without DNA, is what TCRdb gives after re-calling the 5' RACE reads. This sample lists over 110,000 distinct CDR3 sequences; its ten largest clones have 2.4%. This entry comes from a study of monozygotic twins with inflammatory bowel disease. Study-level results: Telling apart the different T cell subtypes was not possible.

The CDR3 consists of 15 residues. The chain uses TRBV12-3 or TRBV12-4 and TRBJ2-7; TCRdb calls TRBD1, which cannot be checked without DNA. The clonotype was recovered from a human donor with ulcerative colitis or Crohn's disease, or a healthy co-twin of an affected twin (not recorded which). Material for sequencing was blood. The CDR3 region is CASSSSGTDSYEQYF.